The sequence of this TCR beta chain was determined in a study of blood T cell repertoires in COVID-19. At the level of the study: The samples span acute and convalescent COVID-19 from the United States, Italy and Spain. The analysed material was cDNA or gDNA that came from T cells, B-cell-depleted T cells, or PBMCs.

Source study methods: Using reference gene primer amplification, nucleated cell counts were estimated. Profiling relied on immunoSEQ multiplex PCR, and the TCRdb table lists in-frame clones only, not all of them. For V, J and clone size, that table is used; D and trimming come from the DNA. The sample consists of approximately 90,000 clones, about 85% of them appearing once. The germline V gene has CDR1 MNHEY and CDR2 SVGAGI. The V and J ends lost 5 bases and 8 bases respectively, with 9 bases between them. The CDR3 is made up of 11 amino acids. The clonotype was recovered from a human donor in a cohort sampled during active COVID-19. The genes are TRBV6-5 and TRBJ1-2; D is undetermined. Sequencing was done on a sample of peripheral blood. DNA for the CDR3: TGTGCCAGCAGTACTGAAACGGGCTACACCTTC. It is translated as CASSTETGYTF.